The clone carrying this TCR beta chain appeared a few times. No antigen is known for it. This sample stems from a study of identical twins. From the 5' RACE reads, TCRdb called clonotypes with MiXCR, one entry per CDR3 protein. Of about 330,000 distinct CDR3 sequences detected, roughly 12% appear once; the ten largest clones hold just over 7%. Study-level points and caveats: Zero-insertion results could be subject to partial confounding by invariant MAIT and iNKT cells. Twin-shared out-of-frame alpha sequences showed excess low generation probability. Insertion counts were lower in abundant cord blood beta clonotypes, a trend that memory repertoires did not show.

These same records also appear under a second study, on yellow fever vaccine responses in identical twins. From that paper: Vaccine-induced T cell responses in twins were reportedly observed to appear partly convergent, partly personalized.

Sequencing used CD8+ T cells sorted from blood. This clonotype was sampled from a woman under 30 in good health.

As DNA, the CDR3 is TGTGCCAGCAGCCAAGAGGGCGCTGGGGCCAACGTCCTGACTTTC. Protein product: CASSQEGAGANVLTF. The chain recombines TRBV4-2 with TRBJ2-6; D call uncertain. This CDR3 contains 15 residues. V was pared by 0 bases and J by 2 bases, with 5 bases between. Germline assignment: CDR1 LGHNA and CDR2 YNFKEQ.